This is a list of T cell receptor beta chains from one sample in a study of blood T cells in healthy people across ages. TCRdb used MiXCR to reprocess the 5' RACE reads, holding one entry per CDR3 protein. The sample records 710,000 or so distinct CDR3 sequences, roughly 20% being singletons. The sample consisted of blood. The receptors here all came from a man between 65 and 85 years old in good health. Each CDR3 is given with its conserved first and last residue. The D gene is left open where the match is weak. Expanded clones are given a class, and other clones once, few, many or no size at all.

J: TRBJ2-7; D: TRBD2; V: TRBV9; size: -; CDR3: CASSVDGGDEQYF; DNA: TGTGCCAGCAGCGTAGATGGGGGGGACGAGCAGTACTTC
J: TRBJ1-5; D: -; V: TRBV12-3/TRBV12-4; size: -; CDR3: CASTRSNQPQHF; DNA: TGTGCCAGCACCCGTAGCAATCAGCCCCAGCATTTT
J: TRBJ1-4; D: -; V: TRBV18; size: -; CDR3: CASSPPQRKEKLFF; DNA: TGTGCCAGCTCACCACCGCAGAGAAAAGAAAAACTGTTTTTT
J: TRBJ2-1; D: -; V: TRBV3-1; size: few; CDR3: CASSQRTLDNEQFF; DNA: TGTGCCAGCAGCCAGCGGACCTTGGATAATGAGCAGTTCTTC
J: TRBJ1-4; D: -; V: TRBV7-7; size: few; CDR3: CASSLSPTGEKLFF; DNA: TGTGCCAGCAGCTTATCCCCGACGGGAGAAAAACTGTTTTTT
J: TRBJ1-5; D: TRBD1; V: TRBV7-8; size: -; CDR3: CASSRGGALSNQPQHF; DNA: TGTGCCAGCAGCCGAGGGGGCGCGTTGAGCAATCAGCCCCAGCATTTT
J: TRBJ2-5; D: TRBD2; V: TRBV12-3/TRBV12-4; size: -; CDR3: CASSTTRSGVQETQYF; DNA: TGTGCCAGCAGTACCACCCGTAGCGGGGTCCAAGAGACCCAGTACTTC
J: TRBJ2-2; D: -; V: TRBV29-1; size: -; CDR3: CSVIRANTGELFF; DNA: TGCAGCGTGATTAGGGCAAACACCGGGGAGCTGTTTTTT
J: TRBJ1-5; D: TRBD1; V: TRBV20-1; size: -; CDR3: CSARTGEGSNQPQHF; DNA: TGCAGTGCTCGGACAGGGGAAGGTAGCAATCAGCCCCAGCATTTT
J: TRBJ2-1; D: TRBD1; V: TRBV6-4; size: few; CDR3: CASSEEGAGYNEQFF; DNA: TGTGCCAGCAGCGAAGAGGGGGCGGGCTACAATGAGCAGTTCTTC
J: TRBJ2-1; D: -; V: TRBV29-1; size: -; CDR3: CSVEVADSYNEQFF; DNA: TGCAGCGTTGAAGTTGCGGACTCCTACAATGAGCAGTTCTTC
J: TRBJ2-6; D: -; V: TRBV12-3/TRBV12-4; size: -; CDR3: CASSQRPRISGANVLTF; DNA: TGTGCCAGCAGCCAAAGGCCTCGGATCTCTGGGGCCAACGTCCTGACTTTC
J: TRBJ2-3; D: -; V: TRBV7-2; size: -; CDR3: CASSFSRTPTDTQYF; DNA: TGTGCCAGCAGCTTCTCTCGGACCCCCACAGATACGCAGTATTTT
J: TRBJ1-2; D: TRBD1; V: TRBV14; size: few; CDR3: CASSQGPGGYGYTF; DNA: TGTGCCAGCAGCCAAGGGCCAGGGGGCTATGGCTACACCTTC
J: TRBJ2-3; D: -; V: TRBV27; size: -; CDR3: CASSFNRISTDTQYF; DNA: TGTGCCAGCAGTTTTAACAGAATCTCCACAGATACGCAGTATTTT
J: TRBJ1-2; D: TRBD1; V: TRBV6-5; size: -; CDR3: CASSYSGQGNYGYTF; DNA: TGTGCCAGCAGTTACTCGGGACAGGGTAACTATGGCTACACCTTC
J: TRBJ1-6; D: -; V: TRBV15; size: -; CDR3: CATSRSSAENSPLHF; DNA: TGTGCCACCAGCAGAAGTTCGGCCGAGAATTCACCCCTCCACTTT
J: TRBJ2-3; D: -; V: TRBV7-9; size: -; CDR3: CASSSEGGWTDTQYF; DNA: TGTGCCAGCAGCTCCGAGGGGGGTTGGACAGATACGCAGTATTTT
J: TRBJ2-5; D: TRBD1; V: TRBV9; size: -; CDR3: CASNVGQGVYETQYF; DNA: TGTGCCAGCAACGTAGGTCAGGGGGTATACGAGACCCAGTACTTC
J: TRBJ2-5; D: -; V: TRBV20-1; size: many; CDR3: CSARVNEETQYF; DNA: TGCAGTGCTAGGGTGAATGAAGAGACCCAGTACTTC
J: TRBJ2-1; D: -; V: TRBV7-6; size: -; CDR3: CASSSMGQTYNEQFF; DNA: TGTGCCAGCAGCTCAATGGGACAAACATACAATGAGCAGTTCTTC
J: TRBJ1-2; D: -; V: TRBV5-6; size: -; CDR3: CASSLTQDGYGYTF; DNA: TGTGCCAGCAGCCTTACACAGGATGGGTATGGCTACACCTTC
J: TRBJ2-6; D: TRBD1; V: TRBV6-5; size: -; CDR3: CASSYYDRGSGVLTF; DNA: TGTGCCAGCAGTTACTACGACAGGGGAAGTGGCGTCCTGACTTTC
J: TRBJ1-5; D: TRBD1; V: TRBV2; size: -; CDR3: CASKDGTGGSQPQHF; DNA: TGTGCCAGCAAGGATGGGACAGGGGGGTCTCAGCCCCAGCATTTT
J: TRBJ1-1; D: -; V: TRBV6-2/TRBV6-3; size: -; CDR3: CASSQYWGTEAFF; DNA: TGTGCCAGCAGTCAGTACTGGGGGACTGAAGCTTTCTTT
J: TRBJ2-7; D: TRBD1; V: TRBV18; size: -; CDR3: CASSLDPGQVYEQYF; DNA: TGTGCCAGCTCACTTGACCCGGGACAGGTCTACGAGCAGTACTTC
J: TRBJ1-2; D: -; V: TRBV4-1; size: -; CDR3: CASSQENRAYGYTF; DNA: TGCGCCAGCAGCCAAGAGAACAGGGCCTATGGCTACACCTTC
J: TRBJ2-1; D: -; V: TRBV7-9; size: -; CDR3: CASSNPWGNEQFF; DNA: TGTGCCAGCAGCAACCCCTGGGGGAATGAGCAGTTCTTC
J: TRBJ2-2; D: -; V: TRBV29-1; size: -; CDR3: CSVEIVQPLGRTGELFF; DNA: TGCAGCGTTGAAATTGTTCAGCCGCTCGGGCGAACCGGGGAGCTGTTTTTT
J: TRBJ1-5; D: -; V: TRBV27; size: few; CDR3: CASSFEGSLSQPQHF; DNA: TGTGCCAGCAGTTTCGAGGGGTCCCTTAGCCAGCCCCAGCATTTT
J: TRBJ2-5; D: -; V: TRBV12-3/TRBV12-4; size: -; CDR3: CASLAYETQYF; DNA: TGTGCCAGTCTAGCGTACGAGACCCAGTACTTC
J: TRBJ2-7; D: -; V: TRBV5-1; size: -; CDR3: CASSLGPDEQYF; DNA: TGCGCCAGCAGCTTGGGTCCCGACGAGCAGTACTTC
J: TRBJ2-2; D: TRBD1; V: TRBV20-1; size: -; CDR3: CSALYRGYTGELFF; DNA: TGCAGTGCCCTTTACAGGGGGTACACCGGGGAGCTGTTTTTT
J: TRBJ1-3; D: -; V: TRBV7-2; size: few; CDR3: CASSLDPGGRNTIYF; DNA: TGTGCCAGCAGCTTAGATCCTGGGGGCAGAAACACCATATATTTT
J: TRBJ2-1; D: TRBD1; V: TRBV29-1; size: few; CDR3: CSVGTGGGKNEQFF; DNA: TGCAGCGTTGGAACAGGGGGCGGTAAGAATGAGCAGTTCTTC
J: TRBJ2-3; D: TRBD2; V: TRBV5-1; size: few; CDR3: CASSIAGSTDTQYF; DNA: TGCGCCAGCAGCATAGCGGGAAGCACAGATACGCAGTATTTT
J: TRBJ2-3; D: -; V: TRBV18; size: few; CDR3: CASSPPVSGGTDTQYF; DNA: TGTGCCAGCTCACCACCCGTCTCTGGGGGCACAGATACGCAGTATTTT
J: TRBJ1-2; D: -; V: TRBV20-1; size: -; CDR3: CSAIGHGYTF; DNA: TGCAGTGCTATCGGGCATGGCTACACCTTC
J: TRBJ2-7; D: TRBD1; V: TRBV6-5; size: -; CDR3: CASSRQGANEQYF; DNA: TGTGCCAGCAGTCGACAGGGGGCAAACGAGCAGTACTTC
J: TRBJ2-5; D: -; V: TRBV12-3/TRBV12-4; size: -; CDR3: CTSSSRGTQYF; DNA: TGTACCAGCAGTTCACGTGGGACCCAGTACTTC
J: TRBJ2-5; D: -; V: TRBV5-1; size: -; CDR3: CASSATRTSYEKYF; DNA: TGCGCCAGCAGCGCTACACGTACCTCCTACGAGAAGTACTTC
J: TRBJ1-4; D: -; V: TRBV20-1; size: many; CDR3: CSARRGDGDEKLFF; DNA: TGCAGTGCTAGGAGGGGTGATGGAGATGAAAAACTGTTTTTT
J: TRBJ2-1; D: -; V: TRBV18; size: -; CDR3: CASSPRGTESYNEQFF; DNA: TGTGCCAGCTCACCACGGGGAACGGAGTCTTACAATGAGCAGTTCTTC
J: TRBJ2-3; D: -; V: TRBV12-3/TRBV12-4; size: few; CDR3: CASSFSGQPTDTQYF; DNA: TGTGCCAGCAGTTTCAGTGGCCAGCCCACAGATACGCAGTATTTT
J: TRBJ2-1; D: TRBD2; V: TRBV6-4; size: -; CDR3: CASSDGAGTSGYNEQFF; DNA: TGTGCCAGCAGTGACGGGGCCGGGACTAGCGGCTACAATGAGCAGTTCTTC
J: TRBJ1-1; D: -; V: TRBV5-1; size: few; CDR3: CASSLEGPGAAFF; DNA: TGCGCCAGCAGCTTGGAAGGGCCAGGGGCCGCTTTCTTT
J: TRBJ2-3; D: -; V: TRBV20-1; size: few; CDR3: CSAFRTDTDTQYF; DNA: TGCAGTGCTTTTCGGACAGACACAGATACGCAGTATTTT
J: TRBJ1-4; D: TRBD1; V: TRBV7-9; size: -; CDR3: CASSGAGGSANEKLFF; DNA: TGTGCCAGCAGCGGGGCAGGGGGCTCGGCTAATGAAAAACTGTTTTTT
J: TRBJ2-5; D: TRBD2; V: TRBV28; size: -; CDR3: CASRGGGEETQYF; DNA: TGTGCCAGCAGGGGGGGAGGGGAAGAGACCCAGTACTTC
J: TRBJ2-3; D: -; V: TRBV12-3/TRBV12-4; size: -; CDR3: CASSITGTDTQYF; DNA: TGTGCCAGCAGTATAACAGGCACAGATACGCAGTATTTT
J: TRBJ2-6; D: -; V: TRBV7-8; size: many; CDR3: CASGNSGANVLTF; DNA: TGTGCCAGTGGAAACTCTGGGGCCAACGTCCTGACTTTC
J: TRBJ2-3; D: -; V: TRBV6-1; size: -; CDR3: CASSEVSGDLDTQYF; DNA: TGTGCCAGCAGTGAAGTCTCGGGGGATTTAGATACGCAGTATTTT
J: TRBJ1-1; D: -; V: TRBV19; size: -; CDR3: CASSIFGTEAFF; DNA: TGTGCCAGTAGTATTTTTGGCACTGAAGCTTTCTTT
J: TRBJ2-2; D: -; V: TRBV6-2/TRBV6-3; size: few; CDR3: CATRGDGIGGELFF; DNA: TGTGCCACCCGAGGGGACGGTATTGGCGGGGAGCTGTTTTTT